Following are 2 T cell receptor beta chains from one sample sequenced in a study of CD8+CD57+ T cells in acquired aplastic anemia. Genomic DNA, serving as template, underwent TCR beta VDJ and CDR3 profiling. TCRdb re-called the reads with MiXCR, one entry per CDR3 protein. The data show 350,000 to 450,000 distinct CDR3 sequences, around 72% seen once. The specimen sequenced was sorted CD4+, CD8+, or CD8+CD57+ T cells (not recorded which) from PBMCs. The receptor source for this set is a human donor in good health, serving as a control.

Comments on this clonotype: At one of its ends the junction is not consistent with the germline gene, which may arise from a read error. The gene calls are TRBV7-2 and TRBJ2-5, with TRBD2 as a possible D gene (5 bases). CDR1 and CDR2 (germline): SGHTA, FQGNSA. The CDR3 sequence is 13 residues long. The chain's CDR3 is CASRLAAGETYSF. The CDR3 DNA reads TGTGCCAGCAGGTTAGCAGCCGGGGAGACCTACTCCTTC. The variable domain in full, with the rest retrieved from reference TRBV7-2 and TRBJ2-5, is GAGVSQSPSNKVTEKGKDVELRCDPISGHTALYWYRQSLGQGLEFLIYFQGNSAPDKSGLPSDRFSAERTGGSVSTLTIQRTQQEDSAVYLCASRLAAGETYSFGPGTRLLVL.

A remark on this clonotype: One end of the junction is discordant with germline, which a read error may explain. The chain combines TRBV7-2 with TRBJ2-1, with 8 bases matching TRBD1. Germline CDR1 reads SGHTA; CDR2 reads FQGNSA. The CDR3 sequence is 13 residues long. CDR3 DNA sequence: TGCGCCAGCAGCCGGGACAGGCAGACCCCGCAGGTCTTC. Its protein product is CASSRDRQTPQVF.